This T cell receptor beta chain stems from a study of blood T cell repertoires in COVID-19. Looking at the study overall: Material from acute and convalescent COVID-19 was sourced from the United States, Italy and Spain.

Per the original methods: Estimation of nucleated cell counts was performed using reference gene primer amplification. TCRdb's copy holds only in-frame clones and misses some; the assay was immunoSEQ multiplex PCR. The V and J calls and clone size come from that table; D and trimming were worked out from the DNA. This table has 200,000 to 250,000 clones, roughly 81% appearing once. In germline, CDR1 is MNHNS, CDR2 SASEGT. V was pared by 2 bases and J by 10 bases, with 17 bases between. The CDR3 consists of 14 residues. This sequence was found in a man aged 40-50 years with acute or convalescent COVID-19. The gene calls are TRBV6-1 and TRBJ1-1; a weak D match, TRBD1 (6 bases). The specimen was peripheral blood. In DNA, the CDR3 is TGTGCCAGCAGTGAATTACAGGGTGGGGCGTTAGCTTTCTTT. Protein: CASSELQGGALAFF.